The entry below describes one TCR beta chain. The J segment lost 3 bases and the V segment lost 0 bases, leaving 6 bases of the junction unmatched. The CDR3 sequence is 17 residues long. Germline V gene data show CDR1 as SGHDT and CDR2 as YYEEEE. The data stem from a study of control samples from healthy donors and cancer patients. Profiling relied on immunoSEQ multiplex PCR, and the TCRdb table lists in-frame clones only, not all of them. The sample consists of tens of thousands of clones, 83% of them appearing once. This TCR was sampled from a man between 60 and 75 years old in good health. J is TRBJ1-3 and V is TRBV5-6, with 10 bases aligning to TRBD1. The sequenced sample consisted of blood. Here the CDR3 reads CASSLGTGGQYGNTIYF. The CDR3 nucleotides are TGTGCCAGCAGCTTGGGGACAGGGGGTCAATATGGAAACACCATATATTTT.